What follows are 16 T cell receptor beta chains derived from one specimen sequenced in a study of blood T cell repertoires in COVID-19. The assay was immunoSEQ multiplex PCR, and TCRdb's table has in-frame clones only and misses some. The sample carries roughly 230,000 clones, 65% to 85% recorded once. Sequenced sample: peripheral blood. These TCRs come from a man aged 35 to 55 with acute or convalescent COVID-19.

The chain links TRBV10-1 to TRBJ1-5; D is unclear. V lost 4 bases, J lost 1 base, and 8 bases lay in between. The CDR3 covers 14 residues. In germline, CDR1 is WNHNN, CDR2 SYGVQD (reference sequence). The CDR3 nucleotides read TGCGCCAGCAGTGCCGGAGACAGCAATCAGCCCCAGCATTTT. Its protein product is CASSAGDSNQPQHF.

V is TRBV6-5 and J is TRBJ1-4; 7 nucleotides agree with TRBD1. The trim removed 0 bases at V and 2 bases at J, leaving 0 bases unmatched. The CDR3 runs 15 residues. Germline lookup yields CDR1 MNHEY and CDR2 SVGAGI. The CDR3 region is CASSYSTGTNEKLFF. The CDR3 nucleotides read TGTGCCAGCAGTTACTCGACAGGGACTAATGAAAAACTGTTTTTT.

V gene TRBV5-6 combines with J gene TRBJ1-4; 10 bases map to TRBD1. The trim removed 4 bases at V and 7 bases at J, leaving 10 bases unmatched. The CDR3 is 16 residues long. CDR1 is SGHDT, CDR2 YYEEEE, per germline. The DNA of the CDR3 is TGTGCCAGCAGCATGACAGGGGGCCAGTCTAGTGAAAAACTGTTTTTT. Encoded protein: CASSMTGGQSSEKLFF.

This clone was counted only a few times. The CDR3 DNA is TGTGCCATCAGTGGGGGCAGGGCCAACACTGAAGCTTTCTTT. This encodes CAISGGRANTEAFF. The rearrangement joins TRBV10-3 to TRBJ1-1; the D gene is possibly TRBD1 (5 bases). Germline values: CDR1 ENHRY, CDR2 SYGVKD. The germline V and J ends were trimmed by 4 bases and 2 bases, with 11 bases remaining between them. The CDR3 extends over 14 amino acids.

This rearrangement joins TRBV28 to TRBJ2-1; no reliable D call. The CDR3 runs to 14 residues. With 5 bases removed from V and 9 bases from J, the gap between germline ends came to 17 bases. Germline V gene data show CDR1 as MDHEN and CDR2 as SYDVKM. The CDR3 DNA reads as TGTGCCAGCAGTCCTCCTGTTACATCGGGTGAGCAGTTCTTC. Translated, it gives CASSPPVTSGEQFF.

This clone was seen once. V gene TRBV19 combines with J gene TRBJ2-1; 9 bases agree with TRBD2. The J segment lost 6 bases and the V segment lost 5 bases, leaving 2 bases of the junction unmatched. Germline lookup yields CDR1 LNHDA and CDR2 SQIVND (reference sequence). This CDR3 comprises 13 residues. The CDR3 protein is CASSFSGSNEQFF. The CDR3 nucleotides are TGTGCCAGTAGTTTTAGCGGGAGCAATGAGCAGTTCTTC.

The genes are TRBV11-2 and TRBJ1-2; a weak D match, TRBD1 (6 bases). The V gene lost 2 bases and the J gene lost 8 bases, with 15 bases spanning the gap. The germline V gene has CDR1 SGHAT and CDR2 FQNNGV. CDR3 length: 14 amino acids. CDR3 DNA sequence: TGTGCCAGCAGCTTATCGTCAGGGGCTGGGGGCTACACCTTC. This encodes CASSLSSGAGGYTF.

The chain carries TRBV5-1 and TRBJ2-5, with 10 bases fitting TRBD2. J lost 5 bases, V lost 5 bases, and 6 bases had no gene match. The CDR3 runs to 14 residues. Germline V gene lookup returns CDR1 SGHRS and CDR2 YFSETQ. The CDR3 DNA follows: TGCGCCAGCAGTGAAGCGGGAGGGTTGGAGACCCAGTACTTC. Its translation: CASSEAGGLETQYF.

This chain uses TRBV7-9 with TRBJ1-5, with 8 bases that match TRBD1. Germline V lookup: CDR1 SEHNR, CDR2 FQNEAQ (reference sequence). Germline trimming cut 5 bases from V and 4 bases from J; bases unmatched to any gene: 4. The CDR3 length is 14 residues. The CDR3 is CASSRTGLNQPQHF. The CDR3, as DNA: TGTGCCAGCAGCCGGACAGGGCTTAATCAGCCCCAGCATTTT.

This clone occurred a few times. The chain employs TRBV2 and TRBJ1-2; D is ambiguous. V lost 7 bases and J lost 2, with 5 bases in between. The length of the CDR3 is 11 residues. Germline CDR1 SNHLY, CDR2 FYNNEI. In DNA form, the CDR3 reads TGTGCCAGCAAACTGAACTATGGCTACACCTTC. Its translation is CASKLNYGYTF. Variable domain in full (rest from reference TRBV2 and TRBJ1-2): EPEVTQTPSHQVTQMGQEVILRCVPISNHLYFYWYRQILGQKVEFLVSFYNNEISEKSEIFDDQFSVERPDGSNFTLKIRSTKLEDSAMYFCASKLNYGYTFGSGTRLTVV.

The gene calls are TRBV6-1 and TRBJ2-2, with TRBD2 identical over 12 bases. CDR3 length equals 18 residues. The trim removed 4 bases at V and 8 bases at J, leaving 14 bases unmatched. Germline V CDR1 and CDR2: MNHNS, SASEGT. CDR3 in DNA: TGTGCCAGCAGTGCGACAGCTCTAGCGGGAGGGCCTGTGGGGGAGCTGTTTTTT. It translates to CASSATALAGGPVGELFF.

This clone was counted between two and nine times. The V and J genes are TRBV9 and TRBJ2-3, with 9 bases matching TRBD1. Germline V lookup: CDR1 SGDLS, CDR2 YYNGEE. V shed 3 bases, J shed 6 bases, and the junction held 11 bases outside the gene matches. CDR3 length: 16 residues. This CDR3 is CASSARTGEDWDTQYF. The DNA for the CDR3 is TGTGCCAGCAGCGCCCGGACAGGGGAGGATTGGGATACGCAGTATTTT.

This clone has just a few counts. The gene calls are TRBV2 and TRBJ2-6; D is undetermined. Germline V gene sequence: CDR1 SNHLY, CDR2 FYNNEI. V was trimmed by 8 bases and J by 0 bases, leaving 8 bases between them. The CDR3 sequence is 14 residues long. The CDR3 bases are TGTGCCAGCGCCTGGAGCTCTGGGGCCAACGTCCTGACTTTC. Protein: CASAWSSGANVLTF. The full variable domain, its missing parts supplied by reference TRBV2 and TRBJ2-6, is EPEVTQTPSHQVTQMGQEVILRCVPISNHLYFYWYRQILGQKVEFLVSFYNNEISEKSEIFDDQFSVERPDGSNFTLKIRSTKLEDSAMYFCASAWSSGANVLTFGAGSRLTVL.

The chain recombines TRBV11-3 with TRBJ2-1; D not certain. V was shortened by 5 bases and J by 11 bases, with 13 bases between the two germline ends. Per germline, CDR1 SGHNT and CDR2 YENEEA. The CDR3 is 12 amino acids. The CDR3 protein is CASSRQGIKQFF. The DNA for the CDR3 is TGTGCCAGCAGCAGACAAGGTATCAAGCAGTTCTTC.

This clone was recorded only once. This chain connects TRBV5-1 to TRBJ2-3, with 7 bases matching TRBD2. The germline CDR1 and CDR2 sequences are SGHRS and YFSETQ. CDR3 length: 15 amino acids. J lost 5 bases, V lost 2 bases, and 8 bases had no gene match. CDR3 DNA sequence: TGCGCCAGCAGCTTAGGAGCGGGGCGGGGAGATACGCAGTATTTT. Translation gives CASSLGAGRGDTQYF.

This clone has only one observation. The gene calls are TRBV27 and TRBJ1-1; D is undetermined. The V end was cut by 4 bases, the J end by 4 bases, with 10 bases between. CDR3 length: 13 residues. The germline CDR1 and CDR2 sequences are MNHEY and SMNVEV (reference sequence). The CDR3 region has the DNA TGTGCCAGCAGTTCCTTCATCGGCACTGAAGCTTTCTTT. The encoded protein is CASSSFIGTEAFF.